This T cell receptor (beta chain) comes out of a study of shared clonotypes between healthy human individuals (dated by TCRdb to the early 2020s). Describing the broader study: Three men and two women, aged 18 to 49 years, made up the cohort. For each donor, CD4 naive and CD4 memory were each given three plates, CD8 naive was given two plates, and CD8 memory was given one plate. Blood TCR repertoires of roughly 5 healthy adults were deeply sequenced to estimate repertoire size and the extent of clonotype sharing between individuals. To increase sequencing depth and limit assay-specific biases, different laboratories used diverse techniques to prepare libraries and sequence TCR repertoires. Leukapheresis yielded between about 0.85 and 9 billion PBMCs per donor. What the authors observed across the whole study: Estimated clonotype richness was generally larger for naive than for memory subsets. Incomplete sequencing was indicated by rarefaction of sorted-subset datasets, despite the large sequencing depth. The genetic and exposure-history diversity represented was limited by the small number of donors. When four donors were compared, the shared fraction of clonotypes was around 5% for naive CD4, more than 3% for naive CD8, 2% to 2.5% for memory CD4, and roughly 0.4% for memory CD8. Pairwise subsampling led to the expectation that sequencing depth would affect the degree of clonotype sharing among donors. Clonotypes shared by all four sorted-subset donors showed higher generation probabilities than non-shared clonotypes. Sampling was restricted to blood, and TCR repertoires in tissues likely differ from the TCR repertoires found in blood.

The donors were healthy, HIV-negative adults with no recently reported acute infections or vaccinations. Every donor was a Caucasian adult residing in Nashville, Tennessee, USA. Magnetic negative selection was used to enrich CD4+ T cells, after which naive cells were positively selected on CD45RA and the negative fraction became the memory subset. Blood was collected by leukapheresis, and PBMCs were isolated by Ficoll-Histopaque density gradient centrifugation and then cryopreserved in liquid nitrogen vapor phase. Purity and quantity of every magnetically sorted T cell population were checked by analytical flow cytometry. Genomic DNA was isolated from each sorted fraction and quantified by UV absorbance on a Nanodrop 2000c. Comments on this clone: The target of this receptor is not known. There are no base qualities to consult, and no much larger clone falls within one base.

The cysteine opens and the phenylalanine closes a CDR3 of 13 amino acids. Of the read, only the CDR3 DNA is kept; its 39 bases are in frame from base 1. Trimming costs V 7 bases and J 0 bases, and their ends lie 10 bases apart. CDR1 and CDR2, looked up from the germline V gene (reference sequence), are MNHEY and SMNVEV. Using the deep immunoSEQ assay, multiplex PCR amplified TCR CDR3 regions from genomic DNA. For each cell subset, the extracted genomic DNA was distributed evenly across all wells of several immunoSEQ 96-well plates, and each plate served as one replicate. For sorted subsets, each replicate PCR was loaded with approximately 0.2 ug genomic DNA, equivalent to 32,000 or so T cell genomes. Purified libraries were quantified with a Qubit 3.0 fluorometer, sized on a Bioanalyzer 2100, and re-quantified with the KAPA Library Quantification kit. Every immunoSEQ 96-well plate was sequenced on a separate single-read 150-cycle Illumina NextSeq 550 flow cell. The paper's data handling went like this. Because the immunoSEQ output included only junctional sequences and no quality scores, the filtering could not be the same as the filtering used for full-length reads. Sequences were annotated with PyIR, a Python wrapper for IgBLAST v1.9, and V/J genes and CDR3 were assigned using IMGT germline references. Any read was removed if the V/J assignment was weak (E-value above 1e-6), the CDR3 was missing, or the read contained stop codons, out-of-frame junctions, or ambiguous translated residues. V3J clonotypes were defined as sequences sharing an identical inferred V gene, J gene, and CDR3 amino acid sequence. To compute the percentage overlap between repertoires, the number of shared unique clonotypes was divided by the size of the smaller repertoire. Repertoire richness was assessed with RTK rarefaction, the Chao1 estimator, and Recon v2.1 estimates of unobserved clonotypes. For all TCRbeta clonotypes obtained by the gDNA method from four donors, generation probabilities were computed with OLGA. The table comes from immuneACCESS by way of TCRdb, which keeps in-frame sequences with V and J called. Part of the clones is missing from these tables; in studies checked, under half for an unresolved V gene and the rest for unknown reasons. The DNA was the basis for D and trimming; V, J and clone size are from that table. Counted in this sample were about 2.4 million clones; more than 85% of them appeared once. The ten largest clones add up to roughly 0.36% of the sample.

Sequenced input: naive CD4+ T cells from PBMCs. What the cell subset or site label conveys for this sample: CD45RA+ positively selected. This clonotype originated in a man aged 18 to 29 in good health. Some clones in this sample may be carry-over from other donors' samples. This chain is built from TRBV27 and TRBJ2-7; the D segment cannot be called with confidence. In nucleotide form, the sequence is TGTGCCAGCAAGCAGGATAGCTCCTACGAGCAGTACTTC. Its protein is CASKQDSSYEQYF.